The 14 T cell receptor beta chains below come from one sample, sequenced in a study of T-cell reconstitution after alpha-beta-depleted transplantation in children. Molecular barcoding with unique molecular identifiers was used for the TCRbeta library. From the PCR reads, TCRdb called clonotypes with MiXCR, one entry per CDR3 protein. The sample yields approximately 800,000 distinct CDR3 sequences, about 16% seen once. The input for sequencing was PBMCs, mostly from graft donor cells, taken 360 days after TCRalphabeta/CD19-depleted stem cell transplant. These receptors all stem from a male patient between 10 and 17 years old who had a stem cell transplant for acute lymphoblastic leukemia, so the T cells may come from the graft donor.

This clonotype was seen a few times. The chain couples TRBV7-8 to TRBJ1-4; D ambiguous. The CDR3 is made up of 14 amino acids. The V gene lost 4 bases and the J gene lost 10 bases, with 16 bases spanning the gap. Germline V gene data show CDR1 as SGHVS and CDR2 as FQNEAQ. For the CDR3, the DNA is TGTGCCAGCAGCTCGCTCGGGAGTTCGGGAAAACTGTTTTTT. It encodes CASSSLGSSGKLFF. Looking up the rest from reference TRBV7-8 and TRBJ1-4 gives the full variable domain: GAGVSQSPRYKVAKRGQDVALRCDPISGHVSLFWYQQALGQGPEFLTYFQNEAQLDKSGLPSDRFFAERPEGSVSTLKIQRTQQEDSAVYLCASSSLGSSGKLFFGSGTQLSVL.

The chain couples TRBV2 to TRBJ1-2, with D possibly being TRBD1 (6 bases). Per germline, CDR1 SNHLY and CDR2 FYNNEI. V gave up 1 base and J gave up 5 bases, with 17 bases separating them. The CDR3 loop spans 16 amino acids. CDR3 protein: CASSEGSGGWEYGYTF. As DNA, the CDR3 is TGTGCCAGCAGTGAAGGGAGTGGGGGCTGGGAGTATGGCTACACCTTC.

This clonotype was detected a few times. The DNA of the CDR3 is TGCAGCGTTGATGGGGCAGGGGACATGGAGAACACTGAAGCTTTCTTT. Translated, it gives CSVDGAGDMENTEAFF. The V call is TRBV29-1, the J call TRBJ1-1; TRBD1 might be the D (6 bases). V was clipped by 3 bases and J by 1 base, with 18 bases between them. Germline CDR1 and CDR2: SQVTM and ANQGSEA. CDR3 length: 16 residues.

This clonotype has just a few counts. This sequence joins TRBV27 and TRBJ2-1; D is undetermined. CDR1 and CDR2 (germline): MNHEY, SMNVEV (reference sequence). Trimming cost V 3 bases and J 6 bases, with 12 bases left between them. The length of the CDR3 is 14 residues. Here the CDR3 reads CASSLIEVGNEQFF. The DNA for the CDR3 is TGTGCCAGCAGTTTGATAGAGGTCGGCAATGAGCAGTTCTTC.

The chain is built from TRBV5-1 and TRBJ1-2; 7 bases fit TRBD1. The CDR3 consists of 15 residues. Germline V lookup: CDR1 SGHRS, CDR2 YFSETQ. The V segment lost 2 bases and the J segment 13 bases; nucleotides outside the gene matches: 17. CDR3 sequence reads: CASSLRTGTDLPCTF. The CDR3 DNA reads TGCGCCAGCAGCTTAAGAACCGGGACAGATCTTCCTTGCACCTTC.

This clonotype was observed a handful of times. The rearrangement links TRBV7-9 to TRBJ2-7, with 15 bases identical to TRBD2. The V and J ends lost 5 bases and 7 bases, in that order; junction bases with no gene match: 9. The CDR3 contains 16 residues. From germline, CDR1 is SEHNR and CDR2 FQNEAQ (reference sequence). CDR3 DNA sequence: TGTGCCAGCAGCCAGGCACGGGGACTAGCGGGAGGAGAGCAGTACTTC. This encodes CASSQARGLAGGEQYF.

This clonotype was seen more than once but under ten times. The chain joins TRBV27 to TRBJ2-3; TRBD2 might be the D (5 bases). Germline-derived CDR1 and CDR2 are MNHEY and SMNVEV (reference sequence). The CDR3 extends over 16 amino acids. Trimming removed 0 bases at V and 0 bases at J, with 10 bases between. This CDR3 reads CASSLSLPGSTDTQYF. The CDR3 DNA reads TGTGCCAGCAGTTTATCCCTTCCGGGAAGCACAGATACGCAGTATTTT.

J is TRBJ2-7 and V is TRBV3-1; perhaps TRBD2 as D (5 bases). Germline V lookup: CDR1 LGHDT, CDR2 YNNKEL (reference sequence). The CDR3 length is 19 residues. Trimming removed 4 bases at V and 9 bases at J, with 34 bases between. CDR3 bases: TGTGCCAGCAGCCCCCCTACGAGGTGGCGGGTCGGCGGAGGAGAGGGGCAGTACTTC. The encoded protein is CASSPPTRWRVGGGEGQYF.

In this sample, this clonotype turned up a few times. The chain is built from TRBV7-9 and TRBJ2-2, with TRBD2 matching 11 bases. V was clipped by 4 bases and J by 5 bases; unmatched bases: 6. Germline V lookup: CDR1 SEHNR, CDR2 FQNEAQ (reference sequence). This CDR3 spans 16 amino acids. The CDR3 sequence: CASSWGLAEGTGELFF. CDR3 sequence (DNA): TGTGCCAGCAGCTGGGGACTAGCGGAGGGGACCGGGGAGCTGTTTTTT.

This clonotype was seen at least ten times. The chain combines TRBV20-1 with TRBJ2-5; possibly TRBD2 for D (5 bases). The CDR3 sequence is 15 residues long. Per germline, CDR1 DFQATT and CDR2 SNEGSKA (reference sequence). V was clipped by 0 bases and J by 4 bases, with 15 bases between them. CDR3 protein: CSARDARAGAETQYF. DNA of the CDR3: TGCAGTGCTAGAGATGCAAGGGCGGGTGCAGAGACCCAGTACTTC.

V usage is TRBV6-4 and J usage is TRBJ2-1; 10 bases are shared with TRBD2. V dropped 5 bases and J dropped 3; count of bases not matched to a gene: 7. The CDR3 has 16 amino acids. Germline V lookup: CDR1 MRHNA, CDR2 SNTAGT. CDR3 residues: CASSLIGTSVYNEQFF. CDR3 coding DNA: TGTGCCAGCAGTTTGATTGGGACTAGCGTCTACAATGAGCAGTTCTTC.

This clonotype was picked up a small number of times. V gene TRBV7-2 combines with J gene TRBJ2-5; no clear D gene. V was pared by 5 bases and J by 5 bases, with 15 bases between. The CDR3 length is 14 residues. CDR1 and CDR2 from the germline V gene are SGHTA and FQGNSA. CDR3 amino acids: CASSTRASGETQYF. In DNA form, the CDR3 reads TGTGCCAGCAGCACCCGGGCCTCCGGGGAGACCCAGTACTTC.

The CDR3 region has the DNA TGCAGTGCTAGAGACTTCCCGGGACTAGACTCTTACGAGCAGTACTTC. Translated: CSARDFPGLDSYEQYF. This rearrangement joins TRBV20-1 to TRBJ2-7; 8 bases match TRBD2. Germline CDR1 is DFQATT and CDR2 is SNEGSKA (reference sequence). Losses at the gene ends were 0 bases for V and 4 bases for J; bases not matched to a gene: 11. This CDR3 is 16 amino acids long.

The rearrangement uses TRBV3-1 and TRBJ2-1, with 12 nucleotides matching TRBD2. Germline assignment: CDR1 LGHDT and CDR2 YNNKEL (reference sequence). This CDR3 contains 18 residues. Unmatched junction bases numbered 13, after V lost 10 bases and J lost 0 bases. CDR3 in amino acids: CATCQGLAGMSSYNEQFF. In nucleotides, the CDR3 is TGTGCCACCTGCCAAGGACTAGCGGGAATGAGCTCCTACAATGAGCAGTTCTTC.